This T cell receptor beta chain was recovered during a study of blood T cell repertoires in COVID-19. Study overall: Samples taken during acute and convalescent COVID-19 were collected in the United States, Italy and Spain.

Seattle researchers signed up patients amid active infection and tracked them longitudinally. CDR1 is SGDLS and CDR2 is YYNGEE in the germline V gene. CDR3 size: 17 residues. The V gene lost 1 base and the J gene lost 0 bases, with 15 bases spanning the gap. As processed by the authors: For nucleated cells, counts were estimated from reference gene primer amplification. This table comes from immunoSEQ multiplex PCR, and its TCRdb copy is limited to in-frame clones, with some not included. D and trimming come from the DNA, and the V and J calls and clone size come from that table. The sample records fewer than 200,000 clones, roughly four fifths being singletons.

Sequenced input: peripheral blood. This chain connects TRBV9 to TRBJ2-3; weak D call: TRBD2 (6 bases). This TCR was sampled from a woman between 40 and 50 years old with COVID-19, enrolled during active disease. CDR3 coding DNA: TGTGCCAGCAGCGTAAACCGGGAGCTGGGTAGCACAGATACGCAGTATTTT. It codes for CASSVNRELGSTDTQYF.